A single sample gave rise to the 28 T cell receptor beta chains below, sequenced in a study of cytomegalovirus exposure and HLA in healthy donors. The PCR employed 60 Vbeta primers together with 13 Jbeta primers. Clones were sequenced by immunoSEQ multiplex PCR, and TCRdb holds only the in-frame ones, with some missing. Found here are roughly 120,000 clones, under 85% of them singletons; the top ten hold about 13%. Sequences were obtained from PBMCs. Receptors were obtained from a woman in her thirties or forties in good health and CMV-seropositive.

The chain is built from TRBV9 and TRBJ2-1, with TRBD2 matching 7 bases. CDR3 size: 15 residues. From germline, CDR1 is SGDLS and CDR2 YYNGEE. J lost 9 bases, V lost 4 bases, and 13 bases had no gene match. As DNA, the CDR3 is TGTGCCAGCAGCCCAGTTATAGAGCGGGGTAGTGAGCAGTTCTTC. Translation gives CASSPVIERGSEQFF.

The rearrangement uses TRBV2 and TRBJ1-1, with 7 bases identical to TRBD1. Trimming took 3 bases from V and 0 from J; bases not matched to a gene: 1. This CDR3 spans 14 amino acids. Germline lookup yields CDR1 SNHLY and CDR2 FYNNEI. The CDR3 protein is CASSEDRMNTEAFF. The CDR3 nucleotides are TGTGCCAGCAGTGAGGACAGGATGAACACTGAAGCTTTCTTT.

The gene calls are TRBV18 and TRBJ1-2; D possibly corresponds to TRBD1 (5 bases). V lost 0 bases to trimming and J lost 4 bases, with 15 bases between them. Looked up from germline, CDR1 is KGHSH and CDR2 is LQKENI. This CDR3 has 16 amino acids. The CDR3 DNA reads TGTGCCAGCTCACCACCGGATATACCGGGGGGCTATGGCTACACCTTC. Translation gives CASSPPDIPGGYGYTF.

V is TRBV5-1 and J is TRBJ2-1; 11 nucleotides match TRBD2. Trimming removed 2 bases from V and 7 bases from J; junction bases left unmatched: 8. The CDR3 contains 16 residues. The germline gives CDR1 SGHRS, CDR2 YFSETQ. The CDR3 spells CASSLGLAGGENEQFF. The CDR3 region has the DNA TGCGCCAGCAGCTTAGGGCTAGCGGGAGGAGAAAATGAGCAGTTCTTC.

The chain links TRBV14 to TRBJ1-3; a weak D match, TRBD1 (6 bases). Germline V gene data show CDR1 as SGHDN and CDR2 as FVKESK. Trimming took 4 bases from V and 2 from J, leaving 12 bases between them. CDR3 length: 15 residues. CDR3 nucleotides: TGTGCCAGCAGCCCCCTCGGGGGGCCTGGAAACACCATATATTTT. Translating gives CASSPLGGPGNTIYF.

This chain links TRBV19 with TRBJ2-1, with 11 bases matching TRBD2. V trimming: 5 bases; J trimming: 8 bases; junction bases outside the gene matches: 11. This CDR3 is 16 amino acids long. CDR1 and CDR2 from the germline V gene are LNHDA and SQIVND (reference sequence). CDR3: CASSPSLAGGGYEQFF. The CDR3, as DNA: TGTGCCAGTAGTCCGTCTCTAGCGGGAGGAGGATATGAGCAGTTCTTC.

This clone was seen a few times. The chain combines TRBV7-8 with TRBJ2-7, with 9 bases lining up with TRBD2. The CDR3 spans 17 residues. V lost 5 bases and J lost 0; bases outside the gene matches: 11. Germline values: CDR1 SGHVS, CDR2 FQNEAQ. The CDR3 region is CASSPRLAVNSSYEQYF. CDR3 bases: TGTGCCAGCAGCCCCCGACTAGCGGTAAATAGCTCCTACGAGCAGTACTTC.

In the case of this clone: One junction end disagrees with the germline gene, perhaps due to a read error. V is TRBV10-3 and J is TRBJ1-1, with a tentative D call TRBD1 (6 bases). Germline values: CDR1 ENHRY, CDR2 SYGVKD. CDR3 length: 14 residues. CDR3 in DNA: TGTGCCAGCAGTGAAGGGAGGGGGGCAGGGGTAGCTTTCTTT. This sequence encodes CASSEGRGAGVAFF.

The chain carries TRBV7-5 and TRBJ1-5. TRBV7-5 has pseudogene status. CDR3 length equals 13 residues. CDR3 nucleotide sequence: TGTGTCAGAAGCTCATCCGTCGGGGGACCCCAGCATTTT. Encoded protein: CVRSSSVGGPQHF.

This clone was seen a handful of times. This sequence joins TRBV5-4 and TRBJ2-7, with TRBD2 identical over 7 bases. Germline CDR1 and CDR2: SGHNT and YYREEE (reference sequence). The V gene end was trimmed by 3 bases and the J gene end by 2 bases; junction bases not matched to a gene: 8. This CDR3 comprises 15 residues. The CDR3 nucleotides read TGTGCCAGCAGCTCCACGGGAGGCCTGGCCTACGAGCAGTACTTC. Translated: CASSSTGGLAYEQYF.

V is TRBV19 and J is TRBJ1-1; 9 nucleotides line up with TRBD1. Germline V CDR1 and CDR2: LNHDA, SQIVND (reference sequence). CDR3 length: 14 residues. After removal of 6 bases from V and 4 bases from J, the junction contained 6 bases not matched to a gene. CDR3 residues: CASRPATGGTEAFF. The DNA for the CDR3 is TGTGCCAGTAGGCCGGCGACAGGGGGCACTGAAGCTTTCTTT.

The V call is TRBV19, the J call TRBJ2-7; D perhaps matches TRBD1 (5 bases). The V end lost 1 base, the J end lost 7 bases, and 8 bases lay between the germline ends. This CDR3 has 12 amino acids. The V gene's germline CDR1 is LNHDA and CDR2 SQIVND (reference sequence). The CDR3 coding sequence is TGTGCCAGTAGTATAGCCACAGGAGAGCAGTACTTC. Its protein is CASSIATGEQYF.

The chain is built from TRBV28 and TRBJ1-2; 9 bases are a match to TRBD1. There are 12 residues in the CDR3. The germline CDR1 and CDR2 sequences are MDHEN and SYDVKM. J gave up 8 bases and V 7 bases, and 5 bases lay outside the gene matches. CDR3: CASTTGGEGYTF. Written as DNA, the CDR3 is TGTGCCAGCACCACAGGGGGCGAAGGCTACACCTTC.

The chain carries TRBV5-4 and TRBJ1-1; 7 bases agree with TRBD1. CDR3 length: 15 amino acids. CDR1 is SGHNT and CDR2 is YYREEE in the germline V gene (reference sequence). The V segment lost 3 bases and the J segment 0 bases; nucleotides outside the gene matches: 5. CDR3 loop: CASSSLGGLNTEAFF. CDR3 in DNA: TGTGCCAGCAGCTCACTAGGGGGCCTGAACACTGAAGCTTTCTTT.

This clone was counted once. The chain links TRBV30 to TRBJ2-7; no clear D. The CDR3 consists of 14 residues. The germline V gene has CDR1 GTSNPN and CDR2 SVGIG (reference sequence). V lost 0 bases to trimming and J lost 4 bases, with 13 bases between them. The DNA of the CDR3 is TGTGCCTGGAGTGTAGGTAGCCATCTATACGAGCAGTACTTC. This encodes CAWSVGSHLYEQYF.

The J gene is TRBJ1-1, the V gene TRBV9; 8 bases match TRBD1. Germline assignment: CDR1 SGDLS and CDR2 YYNGEE. CDR3 length equals 17 residues. V lost 4 bases, J lost 3 bases, and 14 bases stayed unmatched. CDR3 sequence reads: CASSPSTGAHGDTEAFF. The CDR3 nucleotides are TGTGCCAGCAGCCCATCGACAGGGGCGCATGGGGACACTGAAGCTTTCTTT.

V gene TRBV28 combines with J gene TRBJ2-7; D may be TRBD1 (5 bases). CDR1 and CDR2 (germline): MDHEN, SYDVKM. V was trimmed by 7 bases and J by 2 bases, leaving 12 bases between them. The CDR3 has 13 amino acids. The CDR3 loop reads CASTTQGTYEQYF. The CDR3 nucleotides read TGTGCCAGCACCACCCAGGGAACCTACGAGCAGTACTTC.

This chain connects TRBV19 to TRBJ1-2; D is possibly TRBD1 (6 bases). V lost 3 bases to trimming and J lost 6 bases, with 14 bases between them. CDR1 is LNHDA, CDR2 SQIVND, per germline (reference sequence). This CDR3 spans 14 amino acids. CDR3 sequence reads: CASSIIGGVDGYTF. The CDR3 DNA reads TGTGCCAGTAGTATTATAGGGGGGGTCGATGGCTACACCTTC.

J is TRBJ2-6 and V is TRBV5-1; 12 bases align to TRBD1. V shed 4 bases and J 4 bases; nucleotides not matched to a gene: 9. Germline lookup yields CDR1 SGHRS and CDR2 YFSETQ. CDR3 length: 18 residues. CDR3 nucleotide sequence: TGCGCCAGCAGCCAAGGGACAGGGGGCCCGGGGGGGGCCAACGTCCTGACTTTC. This sequence encodes CASSQGTGGPGGANVLTF.

The chain's CDR3 is CASSVSGRRWIAKNIQYF. CDR3 nucleotide sequence: TGTGCCAGCAGCGTTAGCGGGAGGCGCTGGATAGCCAAAAACATTCAGTACTTC. The rearrangement uses TRBV9 and TRBJ2-4; TRBD2 aligns across 10 bases. Germline V gene lookup returns CDR1 SGDLS and CDR2 YYNGEE. The CDR3 contains 18 residues. V was pared by 2 bases and J by 0 bases, with 8 bases of the junction left unmatched. The whole variable domain, filled in from reference TRBV9 and TRBJ2-4, reads DSGVTQTPKHLITATGQRVTLRCSPRSGDLSVYWYQQSLDQGLQFLIQYYNGEERAKGNILERFSAQQFPDLHSELNLSSLELGDSALYFCASSVSGRRWIAKNIQYFGAGTRLSVL.

The table lists this clone with a few counts. This specimen includes other DNA sequences encoding the same CDR3. CDR3 in amino acids: CASSIQVHQPQHF. In nucleotides, the CDR3 is TGTGCCAGTAGTATACAGGTCCATCAGCCCCAGCATTTT. V and J are TRBV19 and TRBJ1-5; no clear D gene. CDR3 size: 13 residues. Germline values: CDR1 LNHDA, CDR2 SQIVND (reference sequence). With 2 bases removed from V and 5 bases from J, the gap between germline ends came to 7 bases.

The chain employs TRBV19 and TRBJ2-1, with 8 bases that match TRBD2. Losses at the gene ends were 5 bases for V and 3 bases for J; bases not matched to a gene: 9. This CDR3 comprises 16 residues. Per the germline V gene, CDR1 is LNHDA and CDR2 is SQIVND (reference sequence). CDR3 protein: CASSARGGLLYNEQFF. CDR3 in DNA: TGTGCCAGTAGTGCTCGGGGGGGACTCCTCTACAATGAGCAGTTCTTC.

This clone came up a few times. The chain employs TRBV27 and TRBJ2-7; tentatively, D is TRBD2 (5 bases). CDR1 is MNHEY and CDR2 is SMNVEV in the germline V gene (reference sequence). The CDR3 runs to 14 residues. Between the trimmed V and J ends, which lost 3 bases and 0 bases, there was a span of 9 bases. CDR3 DNA: TGTGCCAGCAGTTTTTATCGGGACTCCTACGAGCAGTACTTC. It specifies CASSFYRDSYEQYF.

The rearrangement joins TRBV5-1 to TRBJ2-1, with a tentative D call TRBD1 (5 bases). Germline V gene sequence: CDR1 SGHRS, CDR2 YFSETQ. The CDR3 runs to 14 residues. The germline V and J ends were trimmed by 2 bases and 9 bases, with 15 bases remaining between them. In DNA form, the CDR3 reads TGCGCCAGCAGCTTTAGTACAGGCTCCGGTGAGCAGTTCTTC. Protein sequence: CASSFSTGSGEQFF.

The V gene is TRBV20-1, the J gene TRBJ2-7, with a tentative D call TRBD1 (6 bases). The V gene lost 5 bases and the J gene lost 6 bases, with 11 bases spanning the gap. The CDR3 length is 11 residues. From germline, CDR1 is DFQATT and CDR2 SNEGSKA (reference sequence). CDR3: CSAHRVPEQYF. The CDR3 DNA follows: TGCAGTGCTCACAGGGTCCCCGAGCAGTACTTC.

The chain combines TRBV5-1 with TRBJ2-7, with TRBD1 matching over 8 bases. V trimming: 2 bases; J trimming: 4 bases; junction bases outside the gene matches: 5. From germline, CDR1 is SGHRS and CDR2 YFSETQ. The CDR3 is made up of 14 amino acids. Here the CDR3 reads CASSLGQGMYEQYF. Written as DNA, the CDR3 is TGCGCCAGCAGCTTAGGACAGGGAATGTACGAGCAGTACTTC.

The genes are TRBV7-9 and TRBJ2-6; D perhaps matches TRBD1 (6 bases). The CDR3 length is 18 residues. Trimming took off 5 bases at V and 4 bases at J, with 21 bases between the two ends. Germline loops: CDR1 SEHNR, CDR2 FQNEAQ (reference sequence). The CDR3, as DNA: TGTGCCAGCAGCCATATTATACAGGGCACCACCGGGGCCAACGTCCTGACTTTC. Its translation is CASSHIIQGTTGANVLTF.

A single count supports this clone. The chain is built from TRBV5-1 and TRBJ1-1, with D unclear. The CDR3 runs 12 residues. V shed 4 bases and J shed 3 bases, with 7 bases lying between them. Germline V gene data show CDR1 as SGHRS and CDR2 as YFSETQ. The CDR3 nucleotides read TGCGCCAGCAGCCGAGGGTACACTGAAGCTTTCTTT. Its protein product is CASSRGYTEAFF. Full variable domain (outside the CDR3, taken from reference TRBV5-1 and TRBJ1-1): KAGVTQTPRYLIKTRGQQVTLSCSPISGHRSVSWYQQTPGQGLQFLFEYFSETQRNKGNFPGRFSGRQFSNSRSEMNVSTLELGDSALYLCASSRGYTEAFFGQGTRLTVV.